This TCR beta chain was documented in a study of cytomegalovirus exposure and HLA in healthy donors (TCRdb year 2017). Looking at the study overall: An earlier analysis of some 600 of the donors reported about 260 Gb of sequence data and roughly 120 million unique TCR beta sequences obtained from about 179 million T cells. An early release covering about 600 HLA-typed donors comprised 250 to 350 gigabases of sequencing data and tens of millions of unique TCR sequences. The genetic ancestry cluster associated with self-reported Caucasian donors included over 65% of the 398 genotyped donors. The study aimed to test whether signatures of past pathogen exposure could be identified by cataloging public T cell receptors. The T cell repertoires of under 700 subjects were profiled by immunosequencing and related to cytomegalovirus serostatus. A separate validation cohort of 100 to 150 different subjects was used in addition to the roughly 700-subject first cohort. To predict cytomegalovirus infection status, the study combined high-throughput TCR immunosequencing, statistical association of individual TCRs with disease status, and machine learning. A later analysis re-examined previously published TCR beta repertoires from 500 to 700 donors and added high-resolution HLA genotyping to investigate patterns of TCR occurrence. In the later analysis, no new phenotypic data were used to find candidate immune exposures; instead, reliance was placed on TCR beta sequences and their occurrence across donors. An earlier analysis of several hundred of the donors applied high-throughput TCR beta sequencing to assess whether each TCR beta V gene segment acted as functional or pseudogenic. Alongside the repertoire data, information on donor age, sex, ethnicity and CMV serostatus was compiled. A later genetic analysis took genome-wide SNP genotypes for about 55% of the roughly 670 donors and used that subset as a discovery cohort. Every repertoire in the discovery cohort had been generated on one and the same sequencing platform. HLA typing covered class I and class II loci at four-digit resolution. Typing coverage varied by locus: 629-630 donors for A, B, C, DRB1 and DQB1; roughly 520 for DQA1; more than 600 for DPA1; some 470 for DPB1. Because of strong linkage in the cohort, a few DR-DQ haplotypes were treated as single units for association and clustering. Across roughly 420 genotyped donors of the cohort, an average of approximately 240,000 unique TCR beta nucleotide sequences per donor were sequenced, and approximately 19% of those sequences were non-productive.

Receptors were amplified or captured by the immunoSEQ multiplex PCR assay. A mixture of 60 forward primers for TCR Vbeta segments and 13 reverse primers for TCR Jbeta segments was used in the multiplex PCR. The CDR3 region of rearranged TCR beta genes was amplified from genomic DNA by a multiplex PCR assay. The amplified TCR beta libraries were sequenced on the Illumina HiSeq System as 87-base-pair reads. As for the original processing: A later analysis tallied tens of millions of unique TCR beta chains across the approximately 670 repertoires, and about 12 million of those chains were shared by two or more donors. Raw reads were error-corrected and collapsed into unique sequences by a nearest-neighbor algorithm in which closely related sequences were merged to remove PCR and sequencing errors. To assign V, D and J gene segments, CDR3 sequences were aligned to IMGT reference sequences. For a sequence to be retained, at least a six-nucleotide match to both a V gene segment and a J gene segment was required. Rearrangements were classified as productive when the CDR3 lacked stop codons and remained in frame with V and J, and all other rearrangements were classified as non-productive. CDR3 was defined by IMGT convention, running from the second conserved V-encoded cysteine to the conserved J-encoded phenylalanine. In an earlier analysis of around 570 of the donors, sequences lacking an unambiguous match to a single V gene segment were excluded. An earlier analysis of several hundred of the donors called V segments functional above 56.7% productive rearrangements and segregating when the between-donor standard deviation exceeded 5%. A statistical classification framework was built for diagnosing cytomegalovirus status from the catalog of TCR beta chain sequences. A later analysis assigned V and J genes by comparing TCR nucleotide sequences with IMGT/GENE-DB human TR gene sequences. Using the TCRdist pipeline, a later analysis assigned CDR3 sequences along with most-parsimonious VDJ recombination scenarios. In a later analysis, every TCR beta chain was defined by the combination of its CDR3 amino acid sequence and its V-gene family, and reads without a unique V-gene family were dropped. To address suspected cross-contamination and a sequencing artifact, a later analysis removed some 620 highly shared, low-generation-probability nucleotide sequences. A later analysis calculated a clonal expansion index for each public chain from normalized within-repertoire ranks of inferred template counts. In a later analysis, generation probabilities were computed using a VDJ recombination model fitted to out-of-frame rearrangements, and the results were checked against IGoR. Hypergeometric tests were used in a later analysis to score TCR-TCR, TCR-HLA and TCR-CMV co-occurrence, with a repertoire-size bias correction applied to the TCR pairs. In a later analysis, false discovery rates were estimated by permuting HLA or CMV assignments 20 times. A later analysis grouped co-occurring TCRs with DBSCAN, adding TCRdist sequence similarity when clustering within HLA-allele-positive subsets. Co-occurrence clustering excluded repertoires with fewer than 30,000 or more than 120,000 public chains, plus five with anomalous nucleotide sharing. TCRdb's version of the immuneACCESS table is confined to in-frame rearrangements and falls short of the full clone set. An unresolved V gene accounts for under half of the shortfall where checked; the remainder is of unknown origin. V and J calls and clone size are as listed in that table; D and trimming were resolved from the DNA. Here the sample has over 80,000 clones; about 81% occur a single time. 4.5% to 6.5% of the sample belongs to the ten largest clones.

In total, 500 to 700 healthy bone marrow donors made up the cohort. All cohort members were sampled while nominally healthy, although unrecorded immune exposures were likely present. The donor tested CMV seropositive, placing the donor among the roughly 300 seropositive members of the cohort. A peripheral blood sample was collected from each donor, and TCR beta sequencing was performed on peripheral blood mononuclear cells. Genomic DNA extraction from the blood cell samples was performed with the Qiagen DNeasy Blood Extraction Kit. What the study reported, not specific to this receptor: The only immune exposure information available for the cohort was CMV serostatus. Across donors, most TCR sequences were observed very rarely, whereas some public TCRs were present in many individuals. In an earlier analysis of around 600 of the donors, most TCR beta V segments were observed in productive rearrangements about 90% or about 30% of the time, broadly matching IMGT annotations. In both the original and validation cohorts, the classifier was reported to diagnose cytomegalovirus status with high specificity and sensitivity. A later genetic analysis reported fewer N-insertions in productive TCRs among donors in an Asian-associated ancestry cluster than the approximately 670-donor mean. Compared with equally common non-associated chains, HLA-associated TCR beta chains in a later analysis were more clonally expanded and had lower generation probabilities. A later analysis associated 15,000 or so TCR beta sequences with specific HLA alleles at a false discovery rate of 0.05. A group of highly shared sequence variants was considered likely to be a technical artifact of the sequencing pipeline. A few of the identified cytomegalovirus-associated TCR beta chains were confirmed in vitro to be specific for cytomegalovirus antigens. A further reported finding was that TCR beta sequences accurately predicted the HLA-A and HLA-B alleles for most subjects in the first cohort. Most CMV-associated TCR beta chains appeared to be HLA-restricted in a later analysis, and the HLA associations seemed to be driven largely by CMV exposure. Correlated functional status among segregating V segments might reflect linkage disequilibrium, but an unknown experimental factor could not be ruled out. When HLA alleles, especially DR and DQ, strongly co-occurred, attributing TCR associations to individual alleles was difficult. HLA typing was unavailable for some donors at each locus, so association tests used only the typed subset. This cohort had only TCR beta chains sequenced, and the lack of alpha or paired-chain data limited which features could be detected. V-gene and J-gene trimming of TCR beta chains was associated with a missense DCLRE1C variant in a later genetic analysis, and the association was replicated in an independent cohort. Roughly uniform sequencing depth across donors was assumed in presence/absence analyses, although this assumption may not hold. Several of the top co-occurrence clusters appeared to be linked to parvovirus B19, influenza, CMV and Epstein-Barr virus, according to a later analysis. The authors suggested that the approach could potentially be extended to other disease states and immunological phenotypes. In a later analysis, the rate of TCR association differed among HLA loci, with DRB1 alleles having the most associated TCRs and HLA-C alleles having the fewest. Because counts were too low, fewer than 20 rarely observed V segments, including chromosome 9 orphons, were excluded from the earlier analysis of some 540 of the donors. In the study, around 150 TCR beta chains were listed as associated with cytomegalovirus.

Turning to this clone: Its antigen remains unidentified. Base qualities are not at hand, and no much larger clone is one base apart.

The sample consisted of PBMCs. This receptor was identified in a man aged 35-49 years in good health and CMV-seropositive.

The CDR3 corresponds to CASSLRLAGRETQYF. The nucleotide sequence is TGTGCCAGCAGCTTACGACTAGCGGGCAGGGAGACCCAGTACTTC. The chain links TRBV5-4 with TRBJ2-5; 10 bases in the middle match TRBD2. The CDR3 contains 15 residues, cysteine and phenylalanine counted. The retained sequence is limited to the CDR3, 45 bases, with the frame set at the first base. CDR1 SGHNT and CDR2 YYREEE were looked up in the germline V gene (reference sequence). Relative to germline, V is missing 2 bases and J is missing 5 bases, with 6 bases of the junction outside any gene match.